The 17 T cell receptor beta chains presented below share a single source sample, sequenced in a study of Graves' ophthalmopathy and Graves' hyperthyroidism. Amplified material comprised TCR beta CDR3 regions derived from RNA transcripts. First-round RT-PCR used HTBI primers; second-round multiplex PCR followed. TCRdb fed the multiplex PCR reads into MiXCR, producing one record per CDR3 protein. The sample records 350,000 to 450,000 distinct CDR3 sequences, roughly 20% being singletons. Sample: peripheral blood. Receptors were obtained from a woman between 18 and 29 years old with stable Graves' hyperthyroidism.

The chain uses TRBV10-3 and TRBJ1-2, with a possible D match to TRBD1 (5 bases). The CDR3 is 15 amino acids. The V end lost 7 bases, the J end lost 0 bases, and 15 bases lay between the germline ends. CDR1 and CDR2 (germline): ENHRY, SYGVKD. CDR3 bases: TGTGCCATCACCGACAGACAACACGCTAACTATGGCTACACCTTC. As protein: CAITDRQHANYGYTF.

This clonotype was counted many times. This rearrangement joins TRBV10-3 to TRBJ2-4; D may match TRBD1 or TRBD2 (6 bases each). This CDR3 contains 17 residues. V was cut by 0 bases and J by 1 base, with 13 bases left in between. Germline V gene lookup returns CDR1 ENHRY and CDR2 SYGVKD. This CDR3 reads CAISESGHAGAKNIQYF. Written as DNA, the CDR3 is TGTGCCATCAGTGAGTCGGGACACGCGGGGGCCAAAAACATTCAGTACTTC.

This clonotype has ten or more counts. The rearrangement uses TRBV27 and TRBJ1-1; TRBD1 matches at 8 bases. The V segment lost 0 bases and the J segment 3 bases; nucleotides outside the gene matches: 3. The CDR3 sequence is 15 residues long. Germline V gives CDR1 MNHEY, CDR2 SMNVEV (reference sequence). This CDR3 is CASSLSTGADTEAFF. CDR3 in DNA: TGTGCCAGCAGTTTATCGACAGGGGCCGACACTGAAGCTTTCTTT.

The chain recombines TRBV20-1 with TRBJ2-6; either TRBD1 or TRBD2 may fit D (5 bases each). CDR3 length: 16 residues. The germline gives CDR1 DFQATT, CDR2 SNEGSKA (reference sequence). With 6 bases removed from V and 0 bases from J, the gap between germline ends came to 15 bases. The CDR3 sequence: CSAEGRPSSGANVLTF. The DNA of the CDR3 is TGCAGTGCAGAGGGACGGCCGAGCTCTGGGGCCAACGTCCTGACTTTC.

The chain has TRBV2 and TRBJ1-5, with D uncertain. CDR1 SNHLY and CDR2 FYNNEI come from the germline V gene. V dropped 6 bases and J dropped 2 bases, with 11 bases sitting between them. The CDR3 has 14 amino acids. CDR3 in DNA: TGTGCCAGCAGCCTATCGAGGCGCAATCAGCCCCAGCATTTT. It translates to CASSLSRRNQPQHF.

The gene calls are TRBV7-2 and TRBJ2-7, with 7 nucleotides matching TRBD2. CDR3 length equals 15 residues. The germline V gene has CDR1 SGHTA and CDR2 FQGNSA. V shed 3 bases and J 3 bases; nucleotides not matched to a gene: 8. The CDR3 nucleotides read TGTGCCAGCAGCTTGAGGCTAGCGGAGCACTACGAGCAGTACTTC. It codes for CASSLRLAEHYEQYF.

This clonotype was observed at least ten times. This chain joins TRBV27 and TRBJ2-2, with a possible D match to TRBD2 (5 bases). The CDR3 has 13 residues. In germline, CDR1 is MNHEY, CDR2 SMNVEV (reference sequence). Trimming removed 6 bases at V and 5 bases at J, with 10 bases between. The CDR3 DNA follows: TGTGCCAGCAGGACCACTAGTACCGGGGAGCTGTTTTTT. Protein: CASRTTSTGELFF.

The rearrangement uses TRBV11-2 and TRBJ2-5, with D uncertain. This CDR3 region has 14 residues. V lost 4 bases, J lost 0 bases, and 9 bases lay in between. Per the germline V gene, CDR1 is SGHAT and CDR2 is FQNNGV. This chain's CDR3 is CASSSARYQETQYF. The CDR3 bases are TGTGCCAGCAGCTCGGCGCGCTACCAAGAGACCCAGTACTTC.

This clonotype has a count of ten or more. The chain uses TRBV20-1 and TRBJ2-2; TRBD2 matches 11 bases. This CDR3 is built from 17 residues. V was pared by 1 base and J by 7 bases, with 11 bases of the junction left unmatched. Germline values: CDR1 DFQATT, CDR2 SNEGSKA (reference sequence). The CDR3 region has the DNA TGCAGTGCTAGAGCGGTAGCGGGAGGGCCCGAAGGCGGGGAGCTGTTTTTT. Protein sequence: CSARAVAGGPEGGELFF.

This clonotype was picked up a small number of times. CDR3 loop: CASSLRALRDRAARGEQETQYF. The DNA of the CDR3 is TGTGCCAGCAGCCTCCGTGCCCTCCGGGACAGGGCCGCCAGGGGGGAACAAGAGACCCAGTACTTC. This chain uses TRBV13 with TRBJ2-5, with 9 bases matching TRBD1. CDR1 and CDR2 from the germline V gene are PRHDT and FYEKMQ (reference sequence). The CDR3 has 22 residues. V dropped 5 bases and J dropped 2; count of bases not matched to a gene: 27.

This clonotype has ten or more counts. This rearrangement joins TRBV6-1 to TRBJ2-7; D perhaps matches TRBD2 (5 bases). The V gene lost 6 bases and the J gene lost 5 bases, with 8 bases spanning the gap. CDR3 length: 11 amino acids. The germline V gene has CDR1 MNHNS and CDR2 SASEGT. The CDR3 reads CASRLVHEQYF. DNA for the CDR3: TGTGCCAGCAGACTAGTTCACGAGCAGTACTTC.

The V call is TRBV6-1, the J call TRBJ2-3; D might be TRBD2 (5 bases). This CDR3 is 14 amino acids long. Germline CDR1 and CDR2: MNHNS and SASEGT. V shed 0 bases and J shed 2 bases, with 6 bases lying between them. The CDR3 DNA follows: TGTGCCAGCAGTGAAGCGGGAGCCACAGATACGCAGTATTTT. Encoded protein: CASSEAGATDTQYF.

This clonotype showed up many times. CDR3 sequence reads: CASRRWGQGSNGELFF. CDR3 sequence (DNA): TGTGCCAGCAGGCGCTGGGGACAGGGAAGTAACGGGGAGCTGTTTTTT. V is TRBV12-3 or TRBV12-4 and J is TRBJ2-2, with 9 bases lining up with TRBD1. J gave up 7 bases and V 6 bases, and 12 bases lay outside the gene matches. The CDR3 has 16 amino acids.

This clonotype has a count of ten or more. The V and J genes are TRBV20-1 and TRBJ1-6, with TRBD1 identical over 11 bases. Germline CDR1 reads DFQATT; CDR2 reads SNEGSKA (reference sequence). Losses at the gene ends were 3 bases for V and 8 bases for J; bases not matched to a gene: 6. The CDR3 has 15 amino acids. The DNA for the CDR3 is TGCAGTGCTAGGCATATGGGACAGGGGGATTCACCCCTCCACTTT. Amino acid sequence: CSARHMGQGDSPLHF.

This clonotype was recorded at least ten times. This chain's CDR3 is CASSIDAQNTEAFF. In DNA form, the CDR3 reads TGTGCCAGTAGTATTGATGCTCAGAACACTGAAGCTTTCTTT. This sequence joins TRBV19 and TRBJ1-1, with no clear D. Per germline, CDR1 LNHDA and CDR2 SQIVND (reference sequence). Between the trimmed V and J ends, which lost 3 bases and 1 base, there was a span of 9 bases. CDR3 length: 14 residues.

This clonotype was detected many times. For the CDR3, the DNA is TGTGCCAGCAGTTACGGGGGGCCCACTGAAGCTTTCTTT. Amino acid sequence: CASSYGGPTEAFF. The chain couples TRBV6-5 to TRBJ1-1, with a weak D call TRBD1 (6 bases). V was clipped by 2 bases and J by 4 bases, with 8 bases between them. Germline V CDR1 and CDR2: MNHEY, SVGAGI. The CDR3 covers 13 residues.

This clonotype was seen at least ten times. DNA of the CDR3: TGTGCCACCAGCAGAGTCAGGGGCCAGCCCCAGCATTTT. Amino acid sequence: CATSRVRGQPQHF. V gene TRBV15 combines with J gene TRBJ1-5; D possibly corresponds to TRBD1 (6 bases). The germline gives CDR1 LNHNV, CDR2 YYDKDF (reference sequence). The CDR3 length is 13 residues. V lost 1 base and J 7 bases, leaving 8 bases between the germline ends.